This T cell receptor beta chain is from a study of shared clonotypes between healthy human individuals. Profiled with immunoSEQ multiplex PCR; TCRdb holds only in-frame clones, not every one. Here the sample spans millions of clones, more than 90% being singletons. The V and J ends lost 1 base and 2 bases respectively, with 10 bases between them. The germline V gene has CDR1 SGHRS and CDR2 YFSETQ. There are 15 residues in the CDR3. The rearrangement uses TRBV5-1 and TRBJ1-3; D unresolved. Material for sequencing was naive CD4+ T cells sorted from blood. Documented subset: CD45RA+ positively selected. This receptor was obtained from a young man in good health. CDR3 sequence (DNA): TGCGCCAGCAGCTTGAATGCACAGCCTGGAAACACCATATATTTT. Amino acid sequence: CASSLNAQPGNTIYF.